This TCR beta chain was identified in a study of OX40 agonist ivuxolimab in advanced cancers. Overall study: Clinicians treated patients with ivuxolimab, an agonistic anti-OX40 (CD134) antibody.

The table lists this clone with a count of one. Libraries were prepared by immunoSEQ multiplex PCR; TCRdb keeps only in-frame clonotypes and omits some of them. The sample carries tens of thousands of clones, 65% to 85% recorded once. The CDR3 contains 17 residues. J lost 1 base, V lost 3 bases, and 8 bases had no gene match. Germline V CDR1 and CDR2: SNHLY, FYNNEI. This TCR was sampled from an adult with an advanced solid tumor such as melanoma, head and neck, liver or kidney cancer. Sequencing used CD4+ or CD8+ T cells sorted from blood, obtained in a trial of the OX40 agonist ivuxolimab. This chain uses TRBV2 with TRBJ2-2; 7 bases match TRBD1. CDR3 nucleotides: TGTGCCAGCAGTGACAGGGGGTGGGTGAGGAACACCGGGGAGCTGTTTTTT. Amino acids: CASSDRGWVRNTGELFF.